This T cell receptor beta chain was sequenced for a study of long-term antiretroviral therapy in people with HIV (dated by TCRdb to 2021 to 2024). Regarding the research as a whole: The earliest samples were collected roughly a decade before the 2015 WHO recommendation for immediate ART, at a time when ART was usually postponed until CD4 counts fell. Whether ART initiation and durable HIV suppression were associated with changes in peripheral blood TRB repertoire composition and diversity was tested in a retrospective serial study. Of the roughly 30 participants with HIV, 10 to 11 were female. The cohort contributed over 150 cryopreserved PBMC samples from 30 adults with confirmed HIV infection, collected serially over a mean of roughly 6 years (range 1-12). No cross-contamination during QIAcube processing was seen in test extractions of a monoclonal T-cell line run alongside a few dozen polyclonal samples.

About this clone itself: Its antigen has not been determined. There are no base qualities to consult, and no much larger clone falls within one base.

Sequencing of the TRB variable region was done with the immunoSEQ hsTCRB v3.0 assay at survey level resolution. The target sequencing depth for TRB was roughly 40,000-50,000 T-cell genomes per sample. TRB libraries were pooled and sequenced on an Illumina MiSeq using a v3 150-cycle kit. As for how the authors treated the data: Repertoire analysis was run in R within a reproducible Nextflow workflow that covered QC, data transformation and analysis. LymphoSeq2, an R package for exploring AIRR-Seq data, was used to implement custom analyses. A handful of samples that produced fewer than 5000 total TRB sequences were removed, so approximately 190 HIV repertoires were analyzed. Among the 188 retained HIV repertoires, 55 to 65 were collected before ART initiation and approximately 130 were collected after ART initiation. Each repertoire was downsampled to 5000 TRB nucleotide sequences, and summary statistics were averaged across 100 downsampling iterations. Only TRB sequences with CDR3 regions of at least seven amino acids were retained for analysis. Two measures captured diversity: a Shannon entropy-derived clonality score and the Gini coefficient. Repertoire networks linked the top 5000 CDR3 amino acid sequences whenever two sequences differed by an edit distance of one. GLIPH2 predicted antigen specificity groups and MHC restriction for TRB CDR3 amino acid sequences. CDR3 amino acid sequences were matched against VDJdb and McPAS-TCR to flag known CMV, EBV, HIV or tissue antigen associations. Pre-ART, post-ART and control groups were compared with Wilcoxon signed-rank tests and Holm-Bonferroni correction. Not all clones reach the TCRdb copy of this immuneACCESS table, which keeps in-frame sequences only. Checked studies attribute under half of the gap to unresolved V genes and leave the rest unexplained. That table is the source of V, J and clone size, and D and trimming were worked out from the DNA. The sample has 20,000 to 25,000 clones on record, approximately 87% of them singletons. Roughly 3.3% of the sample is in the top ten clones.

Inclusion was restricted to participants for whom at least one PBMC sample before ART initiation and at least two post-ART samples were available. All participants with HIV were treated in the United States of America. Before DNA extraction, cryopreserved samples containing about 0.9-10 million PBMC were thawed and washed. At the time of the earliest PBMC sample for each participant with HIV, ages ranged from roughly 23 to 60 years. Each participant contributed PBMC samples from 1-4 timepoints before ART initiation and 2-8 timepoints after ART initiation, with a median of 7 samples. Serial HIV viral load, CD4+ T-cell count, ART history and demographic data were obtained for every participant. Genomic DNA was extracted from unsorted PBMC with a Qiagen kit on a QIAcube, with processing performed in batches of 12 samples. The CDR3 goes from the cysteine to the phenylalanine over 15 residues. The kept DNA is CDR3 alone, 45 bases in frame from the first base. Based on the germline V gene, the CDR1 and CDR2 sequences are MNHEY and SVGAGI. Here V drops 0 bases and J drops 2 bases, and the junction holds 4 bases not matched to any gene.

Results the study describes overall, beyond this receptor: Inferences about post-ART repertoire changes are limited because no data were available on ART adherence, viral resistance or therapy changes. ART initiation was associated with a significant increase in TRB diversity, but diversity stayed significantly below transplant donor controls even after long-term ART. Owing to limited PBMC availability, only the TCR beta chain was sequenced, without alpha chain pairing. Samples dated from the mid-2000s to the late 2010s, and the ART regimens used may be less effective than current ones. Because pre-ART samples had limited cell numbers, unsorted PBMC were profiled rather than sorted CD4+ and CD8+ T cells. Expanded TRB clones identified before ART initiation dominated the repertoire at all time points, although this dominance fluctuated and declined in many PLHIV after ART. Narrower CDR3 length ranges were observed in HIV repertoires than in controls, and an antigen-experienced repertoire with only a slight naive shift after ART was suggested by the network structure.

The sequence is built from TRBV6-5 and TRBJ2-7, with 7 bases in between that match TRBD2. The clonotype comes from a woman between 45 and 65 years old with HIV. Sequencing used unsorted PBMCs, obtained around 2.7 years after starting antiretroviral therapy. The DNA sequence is TGTGCCAGCAGTTACTCGGTGGGAGGGGCCTACGAGCAGTACTTC. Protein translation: CASSYSVGGAYEQYF.